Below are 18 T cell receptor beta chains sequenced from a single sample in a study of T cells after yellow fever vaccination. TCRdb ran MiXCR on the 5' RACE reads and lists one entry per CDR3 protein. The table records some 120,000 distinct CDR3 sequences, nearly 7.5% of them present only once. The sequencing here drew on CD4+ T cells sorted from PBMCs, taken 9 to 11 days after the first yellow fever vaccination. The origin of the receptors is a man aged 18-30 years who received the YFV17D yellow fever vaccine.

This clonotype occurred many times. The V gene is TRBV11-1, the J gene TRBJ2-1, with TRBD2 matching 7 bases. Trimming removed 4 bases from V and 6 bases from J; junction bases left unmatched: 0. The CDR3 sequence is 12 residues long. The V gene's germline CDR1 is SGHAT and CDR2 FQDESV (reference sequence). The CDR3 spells CASSWGGNEQFF. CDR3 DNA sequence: TGTGCCAGCAGCTGGGGGGGCAATGAGCAGTTCTTC.

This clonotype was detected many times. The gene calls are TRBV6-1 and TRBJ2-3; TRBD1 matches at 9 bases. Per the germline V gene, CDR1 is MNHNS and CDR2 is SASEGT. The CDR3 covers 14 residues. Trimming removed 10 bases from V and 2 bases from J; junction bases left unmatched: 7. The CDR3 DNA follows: TGTGCCATGTGGACAGGGGATGCCACAGATACGCAGTATTTT. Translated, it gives CAMWTGDATDTQYF.

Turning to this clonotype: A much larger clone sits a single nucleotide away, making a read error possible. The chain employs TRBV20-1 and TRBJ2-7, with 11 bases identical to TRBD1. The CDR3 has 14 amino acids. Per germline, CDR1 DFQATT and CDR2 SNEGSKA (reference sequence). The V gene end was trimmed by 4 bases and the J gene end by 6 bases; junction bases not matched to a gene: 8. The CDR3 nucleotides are TGCAGTGCTAATTCCGGGACAGGGGGTGCCGAGCAGTACTTC. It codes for CSANSGTGGAEQYF.

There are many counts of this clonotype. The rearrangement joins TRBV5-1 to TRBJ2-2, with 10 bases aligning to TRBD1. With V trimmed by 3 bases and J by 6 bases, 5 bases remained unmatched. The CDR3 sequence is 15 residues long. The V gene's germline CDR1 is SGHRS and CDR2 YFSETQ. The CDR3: CASSYGQGVAGELFF. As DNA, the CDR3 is TGCGCCAGCAGCTATGGACAGGGGGTCGCCGGGGAGCTGTTTTTT.

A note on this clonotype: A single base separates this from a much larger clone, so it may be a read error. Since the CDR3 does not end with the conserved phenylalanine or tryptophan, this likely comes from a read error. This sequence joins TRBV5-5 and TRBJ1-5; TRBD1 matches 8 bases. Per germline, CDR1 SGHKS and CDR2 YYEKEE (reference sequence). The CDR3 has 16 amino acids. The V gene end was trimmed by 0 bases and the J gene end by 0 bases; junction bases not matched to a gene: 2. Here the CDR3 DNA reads TGTGCCAGCAGCTTGGCAGGGGGCCGTAGCAATCAGCCCCAGCATTCT. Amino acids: CASSLAGGRSNQPQHS.

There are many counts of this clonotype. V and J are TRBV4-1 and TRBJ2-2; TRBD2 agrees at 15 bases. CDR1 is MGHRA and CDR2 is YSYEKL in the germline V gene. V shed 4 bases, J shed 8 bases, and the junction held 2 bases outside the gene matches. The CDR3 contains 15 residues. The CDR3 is CASSPGTSGGGELFF. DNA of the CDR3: TGCGCCAGCAGCCCCGGGACTAGCGGGGGGGGGGAGCTGTTTTTT.

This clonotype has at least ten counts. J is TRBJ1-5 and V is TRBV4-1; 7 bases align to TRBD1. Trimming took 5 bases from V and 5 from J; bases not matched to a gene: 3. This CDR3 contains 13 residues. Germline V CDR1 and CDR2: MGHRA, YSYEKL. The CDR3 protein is CASSSTGYQPQHF. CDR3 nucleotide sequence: TGCGCCAGCAGCTCGACAGGGTATCAGCCCCAGCATTTT.

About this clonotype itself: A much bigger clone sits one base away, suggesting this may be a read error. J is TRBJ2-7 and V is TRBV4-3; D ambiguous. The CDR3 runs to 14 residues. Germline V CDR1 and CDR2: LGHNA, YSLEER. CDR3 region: CARSQEVSQYEQYF. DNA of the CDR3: TGCGCCAGAAGCCAAGAAGTCAGCCAATACGAGCAGTACTTC.

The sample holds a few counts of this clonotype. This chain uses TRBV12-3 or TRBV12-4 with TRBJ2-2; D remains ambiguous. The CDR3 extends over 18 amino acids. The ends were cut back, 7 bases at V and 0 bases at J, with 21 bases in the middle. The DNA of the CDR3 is TGTGCCAGCATAATCGGTTCCGGGCGCGGAACGAACACCGGGGAGCTGTTTTTT. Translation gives CASIIGSGRGTNTGELFF.

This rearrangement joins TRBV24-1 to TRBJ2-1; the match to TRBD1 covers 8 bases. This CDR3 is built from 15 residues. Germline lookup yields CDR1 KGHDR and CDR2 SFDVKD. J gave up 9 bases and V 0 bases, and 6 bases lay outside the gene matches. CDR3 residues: CATSDLAGGNFEQFF. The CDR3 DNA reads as TGTGCCACCAGTGATTTGGCAGGGGGCAATTTTGAGCAGTTCTTC.

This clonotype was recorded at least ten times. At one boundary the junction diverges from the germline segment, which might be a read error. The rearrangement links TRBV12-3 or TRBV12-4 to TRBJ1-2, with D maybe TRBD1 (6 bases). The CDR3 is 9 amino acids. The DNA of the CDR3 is TGTGCCAGCAGAACAGGGCGTCCTTTC. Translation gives CASRTGRPF.

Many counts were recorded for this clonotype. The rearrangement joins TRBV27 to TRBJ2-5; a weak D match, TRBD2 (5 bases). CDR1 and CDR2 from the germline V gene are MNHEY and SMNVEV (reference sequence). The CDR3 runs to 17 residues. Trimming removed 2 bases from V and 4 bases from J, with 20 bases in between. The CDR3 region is CASSLRPGIADRETQYF. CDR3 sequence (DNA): TGTGCCAGCAGTTTACGCCCGGGGATCGCCGATAGAGAGACCCAGTACTTC.

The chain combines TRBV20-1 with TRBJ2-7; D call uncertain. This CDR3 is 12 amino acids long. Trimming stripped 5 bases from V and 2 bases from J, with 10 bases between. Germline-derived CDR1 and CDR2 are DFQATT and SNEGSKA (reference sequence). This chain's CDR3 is CSARVGTYEQYV. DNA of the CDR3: TGCAGTGCTCGGGTAGGGACCTACGAGCAGTACGTC.

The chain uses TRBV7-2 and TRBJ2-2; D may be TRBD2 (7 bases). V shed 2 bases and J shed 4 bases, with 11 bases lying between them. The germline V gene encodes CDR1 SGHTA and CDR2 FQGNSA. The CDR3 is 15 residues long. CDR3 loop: CASSLLGGATGELFF. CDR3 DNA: TGTGCCAGCAGCTTATTAGGGGGGGCCACCGGGGAGCTGTTTTTT.

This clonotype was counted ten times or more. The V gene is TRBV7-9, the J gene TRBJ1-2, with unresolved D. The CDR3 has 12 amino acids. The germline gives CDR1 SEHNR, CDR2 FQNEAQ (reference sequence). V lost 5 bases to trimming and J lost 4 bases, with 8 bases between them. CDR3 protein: CASSPEAYGYTF. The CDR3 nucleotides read TGTGCCAGCAGCCCTGAGGCCTATGGCTACACCTTC.

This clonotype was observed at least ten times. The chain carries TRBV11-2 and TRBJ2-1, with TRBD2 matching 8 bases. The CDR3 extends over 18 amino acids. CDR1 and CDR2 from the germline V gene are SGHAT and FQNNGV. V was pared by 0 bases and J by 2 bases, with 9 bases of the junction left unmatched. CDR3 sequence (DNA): TGTGCCAGCAGCTTAGACCAGGGAGGTAGCGGGGCCTACAATGAGCAGTTCTTC. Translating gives CASSLDQGGSGAYNEQFF.

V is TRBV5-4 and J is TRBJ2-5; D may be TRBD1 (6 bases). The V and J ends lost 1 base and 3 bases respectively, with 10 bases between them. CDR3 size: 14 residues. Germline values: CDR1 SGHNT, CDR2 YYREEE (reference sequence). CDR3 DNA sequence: TGTGCCAGCAGCTTGAAAAAGGGGGAAGAGACCCAGTACTTC. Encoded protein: CASSLKKGEETQYF.

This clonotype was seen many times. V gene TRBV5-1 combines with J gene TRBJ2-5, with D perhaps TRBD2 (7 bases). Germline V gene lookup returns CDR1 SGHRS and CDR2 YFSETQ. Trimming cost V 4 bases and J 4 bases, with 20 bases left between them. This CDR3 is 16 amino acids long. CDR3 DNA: TGCGCCAGCAGCCCCGCGGGGCGGGGGCCGGGAGAGACCCAGTACTTC. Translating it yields CASSPAGRGPGETQYF.